These 24 T cell receptor beta chains share one sample of origin, sequenced in a study of blood T cell repertoires in COVID-19. The repertoire was sequenced with immunoSEQ multiplex PCR; TCRdb's copy has only in-frame clones and lacks some. The repertoire has over 150,000 clones, approximately 80% of them found once; the top ten carry less than 3.5%. The material sequenced was peripheral blood. Receptor source: a woman in her sixties or seventies with acute or convalescent COVID-19.

This chain links TRBV20-1 with TRBJ1-6; D is possibly TRBD1 (6 bases). Looked up from germline, CDR1 is DFQATT and CDR2 is SNEGSKA (reference sequence). This CDR3 contains 15 residues. Deletions cut 3 bases from V and 0 bases from J, with 9 bases between. DNA of the CDR3: TGCAGTGCTAGTACAGGGAGCTCCTATAATTCACCCCTCCACTTT. The encoded protein is CSASTGSSYNSPLHF.

The rearrangement uses TRBV5-1 and TRBJ2-6, with no clear D. Germline V gene sequence: CDR1 SGHRS, CDR2 YFSETQ. Trimming took off 4 bases at V and 0 bases at J, with 8 bases between the two ends. The CDR3 loop spans 15 amino acids. The CDR3 is CASSPTGSGANVLTF. In DNA, the CDR3 is TGCGCCAGCAGCCCGACGGGCTCTGGGGCCAACGTCCTGACTTTC.

V is TRBV5-4 and J is TRBJ2-5, with TRBD1 matching 8 bases. Germline trimming cut 4 bases from V and 2 bases from J; bases unmatched to any gene: 10. CDR3 length: 16 amino acids. Germline V CDR1 and CDR2: SGHNT, YYREEE (reference sequence). In DNA form, the CDR3 reads TGTGCCAGCAGCCAGGATATGGACAGGGCTCAAGAGACCCAGTACTTC. Its translation is CASSQDMDRAQETQYF. Using reference TRBV5-4 and TRBJ2-5 for the parts outside the CDR3, the full variable domain is ETGVTQSPTHLIKTRGQQVTLRCSSQSGHNTVSWYQQALGQGPQFIFQYYREEENGRGNFPPRFSGLQFPNYSSELNVNALELDDSALYLCASSQDMDRAQETQYFGPGTRLLVL.

The rearrangement uses TRBV5-4 and TRBJ1-3; TRBD1 matches 9 bases. The CDR3 runs to 16 residues. J gave up 2 bases and V 3 bases, and 6 bases lay outside the gene matches. Germline values: CDR1 SGHNT, CDR2 YYREEE (reference sequence). CDR3 region: CASSYTGGATGNTIYF. In DNA form, the CDR3 reads TGTGCCAGCAGCTATACAGGGGGCGCGACTGGAAACACCATATATTTT. Supplemented by reference TRBV5-4 and TRBJ1-3, the full variable domain reads ETGVTQSPTHLIKTRGQQVTLRCSSQSGHNTVSWYQQALGQGPQFIFQYYREEENGRGNFPPRFSGLQFPNYSSELNVNALELDDSALYLCASSYTGGATGNTIYFGEGSWLTVV.

This chain connects TRBV11-3 to TRBJ2-7; 8 bases are shared with TRBD2. CDR3 length equals 14 residues. Germline lookup yields CDR1 SGHNT and CDR2 YENEEA. The V gene end was trimmed by 5 bases and the J gene end by 1 base; junction bases not matched to a gene: 4. CDR3 sequence (DNA): TGTGCCAGCAGCCCCGGGGGGGGTTCCTACGAGCAGTACTTC. It specifies CASSPGGGSYEQYF.

This clone was detected a few times. The rearrangement joins TRBV15 to TRBJ2-1, with D uncertain. CDR1 LNHNV and CDR2 YYDKDF come from the germline V gene (reference sequence). Trimming left V 0 bases short and J 4 bases short, with 13 bases between. The CDR3 runs to 16 residues. The CDR3 reads CATSRDSSSKYNEQFF. Written as DNA, the CDR3 is TGTGCCACCAGCAGAGATAGCAGCTCCAAATACAATGAGCAGTTCTTC. The full variable domain, with the rest looked up from reference TRBV15 and TRBJ2-1, is DAMVIQNPRYQVTQFGKPVTLSCSQTLNHNVMYWYQQKSSQAPKLLFHYYDKDFNNEADTPDNFQSRRPNTSFCFLDIRSPGLGDTAMYLCATSRDSSSKYNEQFFGPGTRLTVL.

This clone was recorded once. The chain uses TRBV7-2 and TRBJ1-5; TRBD1 matches at 7 bases. The CDR3 is 15 amino acids. CDR1 and CDR2 from the germline V gene are SGHTA and FQGNSA. Germline trimming cut 1 base from V and 3 bases from J; bases unmatched to any gene: 3. In DNA, the CDR3 is TGTGCCAGCAGCTTAGGCAGGGGGAACAATCAGCCCCAGCATTTT. It codes for CASSLGRGNNQPQHF.

V usage is TRBV29-1 and J usage is TRBJ1-1; unclear D gene. Germline V gene lookup returns CDR1 SQVTM and CDR2 ANQGSEA. The CDR3 spans 14 residues. V was trimmed by 4 bases and J by 0 bases, leaving 12 bases between them. The CDR3 DNA reads as TGCAGCGTTGGAGCGACTGCCATGAACACTGAAGCTTTCTTT. Its protein is CSVGATAMNTEAFF.

There are a few counts of this clone. The V gene is TRBV12-3 or TRBV12-4, the J gene TRBJ2-7, with 10 bases that match TRBD1. The ends lost 4 bases at V and 5 bases at J; junction bases unmatched: 2. This CDR3 has 13 amino acids. CDR3 in amino acids: CASSWTGGDEQYF. In DNA, the CDR3 is TGTGCCAGCAGTTGGACAGGGGGAGACGAGCAGTACTTC.

J is TRBJ1-5 and V is TRBV6-5; D not resolved. Germline V gives CDR1 MNHEY, CDR2 SVGAGI. Trimming took off 7 bases at V and 4 bases at J, with 8 bases between the two ends. CDR3 length: 12 amino acids. Here the CDR3 DNA reads TGTGCCAGCATTACAGAAAATCAGCCCCAGCATTTT. Protein sequence: CASITENQPQHF.

This sequence joins TRBV15 and TRBJ1-2; D remains ambiguous. Trimming left V 1 base short and J 8 bases short, with 17 bases between. The CDR3 sequence is 15 residues long. CDR1 LNHNV and CDR2 YYDKDF come from the germline V gene (reference sequence). CDR3 nucleotides: TGTGCCACCAGCAGAGGAGGATTGTACCTCGGGGGCTACACCTTC. It is translated as CATSRGGLYLGGYTF.

The chain uses TRBV19 and TRBJ1-2; 7 bases are shared with TRBD1. Germline trimming cut 11 bases from V and 7 bases from J; bases unmatched to any gene: 10. The CDR3 runs 12 residues. Germline V CDR1 and CDR2: LNHDA, SQIVND (reference sequence). CDR3 amino acids: CAGGPRTGGYTF. CDR3 coding DNA: TGTGCCGGTGGTCCAAGGACAGGTGGCTACACCTTC.

This clone has more than one count but fewer than ten. The J gene is TRBJ2-3, the V gene TRBV5-1, with D possibly being TRBD2 (5 bases). The CDR3 runs 15 residues. The V end lost 3 bases, the J end lost 0 bases, and 11 bases lay between the germline ends. Germline loops: CDR1 SGHRS, CDR2 YFSETQ. The CDR3 here is CASSSKGASTDTQYF. The DNA for the CDR3 is TGCGCCAGCAGCTCTAAGGGAGCTAGCACAGATACGCAGTATTTT. The full variable domain, with the rest looked up from reference TRBV5-1 and TRBJ2-3, is KAGVTQTPRYLIKTRGQQVTLSCSPISGHRSVSWYQQTPGQGLQFLFEYFSETQRNKGNFPGRFSGRQFSNSRSEMNVSTLELGDSALYLCASSSKGASTDTQYFGPGTRLTVL.

The genes are TRBV5-5 and TRBJ2-1; possible D gene TRBD2, 7 bases. Trimming took 0 bases from V and 4 from J, leaving 11 bases between them. The CDR3 totals 15 residues. The germline CDR1 and CDR2 sequences are SGHKS and YYEKEE (reference sequence). The DNA for the CDR3 is TGTGCCAGCAGCTTGGCGGGGGGCGGTTACAATGAGCAGTTCTTC. Translating it yields CASSLAGGGYNEQFF.

The chain has TRBV3-1 (or the pseudogene TRBV3-2) and TRBJ2-7, with D maybe TRBD1 (6 bases). Germline CDR1 and CDR2: LGHDT and YNNKEL (reference sequence). The CDR3 is 14 residues long. V was cut by 4 bases and J by 5 bases, with 15 bases left in between. Here the CDR3 reads CASSPIYRDHEQYF. As DNA, the CDR3 is TGTGCCAGCAGCCCGATCTACAGGGACCACGAGCAGTACTTC.

This sequence joins TRBV5-4 and TRBJ1-2; 7 nucleotides line up with TRBD1. Losses at the gene ends were 4 bases for V and 8 bases for J; bases not matched to a gene: 14. Germline-derived CDR1 and CDR2 are SGHNT and YYREEE (reference sequence). This CDR3 region has 15 residues. The CDR3 nucleotides read TGTGCCAGCAGCACTCCAGACAGGGAGGATTGGGGCTACACCTTC. This gives the protein CASSTPDREDWGYTF.

The V call is TRBV19, the J call TRBJ1-1; D is uncertain. The CDR3 totals 16 residues. The V gene lost 5 bases and the J gene lost 1 base, with 17 bases spanning the gap. Germline V gene data show CDR1 as LNHDA and CDR2 as SQIVND (reference sequence). The CDR3 is CASSPYSFIQNTEAFF. The CDR3 DNA follows: TGTGCCAGTAGTCCCTACAGTTTTATTCAGAACACTGAAGCTTTCTTT.

The rearrangement links TRBV5-5 to TRBJ1-1; 8 bases map to TRBD1. V trimming: 4 bases; J trimming: 6 bases; junction bases outside the gene matches: 5. The CDR3 is 13 residues long. CDR1 and CDR2 (germline): SGHKS, YYEKEE (reference sequence). The CDR3 coding sequence is TGTGCCAGCAGCAGCTGGACAGGGCCTGAAGCTTTCTTT. Protein product: CASSSWTGPEAFF.

In its sample, this clone was seen once. The chain joins TRBV5-8 to TRBJ1-2; D call uncertain. Germline-derived CDR1 and CDR2 are SGHTS and YDEGEE. Deletions cut 3 bases from V and 0 bases from J, with 6 bases between. The CDR3 is 13 amino acids. The CDR3 here is CASSYSANYGYTF. CDR3 sequence (DNA): TGTGCCAGCAGCTACAGTGCTAACTATGGCTACACCTTC.

This chain's CDR3 is CAISGGGNQPQHF. The DNA of the CDR3 is TGTGCCATCAGTGGTGGAGGCAATCAGCCCCAGCATTTT. The chain carries TRBV10-3 and TRBJ1-5; unclear D gene. The V gene's germline CDR1 is ENHRY and CDR2 SYGVKD. The CDR3 spans 13 residues. V was clipped by 4 bases and J by 2 bases, with 6 bases between them.

CDR3 DNA: TGTGCCAGCAGTGACCAGACAGGGGCTTCTGGGGCCAACGTCCTGACTTTC. Translating it yields CASSDQTGASGANVLTF. The chain uses TRBV2 and TRBJ2-6, with 8 positions matching TRBD1. The germline V gene encodes CDR1 SNHLY and CDR2 FYNNEI. Unmatched junction bases numbered 5, after V lost 3 bases and J lost 1 base. This CDR3 comprises 17 residues.

This sequence joins TRBV5-1 and TRBJ2-3; 9 bases are shared with TRBD1. The CDR3 is 14 amino acids. Unmatched junction bases numbered 6, after V lost 5 bases and J lost 5 bases. Germline lookup yields CDR1 SGHRS and CDR2 YFSETQ. The CDR3 loop reads CASRAGTGKDTQYF. The CDR3 DNA reads as TGCGCCAGCAGGGCCGGGACAGGGAAAGATACGCAGTATTTT.

The V gene is TRBV19, the J gene TRBJ2-3; possible D gene TRBD2, 5 bases. The CDR3 sequence is 16 residues long. Trimming removed 0 bases at V and 6 bases at J, with 16 bases between. Looked up from germline, CDR1 is LNHDA and CDR2 is SQIVND (reference sequence). CDR3 coding DNA: TGTGCCAGTAGTATAGATCTCGGAGGCGGGCACGATACGCAGTATTTT. Translated: CASSIDLGGGHDTQYF.

The chain uses TRBV7-2 and TRBJ1-5; 9 nucleotides agree with TRBD1. V lost 7 bases, J lost 6 bases, and 7 bases stayed unmatched. This CDR3 comprises 14 residues. Germline CDR1 reads SGHTA; CDR2 reads FQGNSA. The CDR3 nucleotides read TGTGCCAGCACCTCCGGACAGGGGCGTCAGCCCCAGCATTTT. It translates to CASTSGQGRQPQHF.